Sequencing of this T cell receptor beta chain was carried out in a study of monozygotic twins with inflammatory bowel disease. Findings and caveats of the study: Among IBD patients, fewer clonotypes were shared with others than among healthy twins, especially with disease activity.

With regard to this clonotype: Its antigen is as yet unknown.

The CDR3 loop spans 13 amino acids. Germline V gene lookup returns CDR1 SGHRS and CDR2 YFSETQ. No DNA is given; TCRdb re-called the 5' RACE reads and lists each CDR3 protein once. This sample's clone table lists about 210,000 distinct CDR3 sequences. The chain joins TRBV5-1 to TRBJ1-6. Input material: blood. This receptor was taken from a human donor with ulcerative colitis or Crohn's disease, or a healthy co-twin of an affected twin (not recorded which). The CDR3: CASSLAGISPLHF.